This passage covers 18 T cell receptor beta chains from one sample sequenced in a study of response to subunit inactivated influenza vaccine (dated by TCRdb to 2016 to 2019). The library relied on RT-PCR. Sequencing was carried out with an Illumina HiSeq 2500. TCRdb reprocessed the public reads (quality trimming at Q25 with fastp, clone calling with MiXCR) and kept in-frame beta chains. Each CDR3 protein appears once, grouped with its most common genes and DNA. This sample has 500,000 to 600,000 distinct CDR3 sequences in its table, and 16% of those were observed once. Jointly, the top ten make up 2.5% to 3.5% of the sample. The sample consisted of CD4+ T cells sorted from PBMCs, taken about 23 months after vaccination. The receptors come from a man aged 50 to 75 who received an inactivated influenza vaccine. Donor details come from another sample of the same person, matched by shared clones.

This clonotype was observed a few times. V and J are TRBV2 and TRBJ2-1; D may be TRBD1 (6 bases). CDR3 length: 12 amino acids. Trimming left V 6 bases short and J 8 bases short, with 11 bases between. From germline, CDR1 is SNHLY and CDR2 FYNNEI. DNA of the CDR3: TGTGCCAGCAGGTTCAGGGGTCATGAGCAGTTCTTC. Its protein product is CASRFRGHEQFF.

This clonotype has only a few counts. The gene calls are TRBV10-3 and TRBJ2-7, with D perhaps given as TRBD1 or TRBD2 (5 bases each). Looked up from germline, CDR1 is ENHRY and CDR2 is SYGVKD. Trimming stripped 0 bases from V and 3 bases from J, with 12 bases between. The CDR3 loop spans 15 amino acids. The CDR3 region has the DNA TGTGCCATCAGTGAGTCTTGGGACCCCGTCTACGAGCAGTACTTC. It is translated as CAISESWDPVYEQYF.

This clonotype was seen a few times. This chain joins TRBV5-1 and TRBJ1-6; D unresolved. CDR1 is SGHRS and CDR2 is YFSETQ in the germline V gene. The CDR3 has 13 residues. V was pared by 4 bases and J by 7 bases, with 9 bases between. The CDR3 DNA reads as TGCGCCAGCAGCCCCTCCTTAAATTCACCCCTCCACTTT. It is translated as CASSPSLNSPLHF. The complete variable domain, with remaining parts taken from reference TRBV5-1 and TRBJ1-6, reads KAGVTQTPRYLIKTRGQQVTLSCSPISGHRSVSWYQQTPGQGLQFLFEYFSETQRNKGNFPGRFSGRQFSNSRSEMNVSTLELGDSALYLCASSPSLNSPLHFGNGTRLTVT.

Turning to this clonotype: The junction departs from germline at one end; a sequencing error may be responsible. V gene TRBV15 combines with J gene TRBJ2-2; D call uncertain. CDR1 is LNHNV, CDR2 YYDKDF, per germline (reference sequence). The length of the CDR3 is 15 residues. Here the CDR3 reads CAASRARGNTGELFF. DNA for the CDR3: TGTGCCGCCAGCAGAGCCCGCGGCAACACCGGGGAGCTGTTTTTT.

Comments on this clonotype: This likely comes from a read error, as the CDR3 has no conserved phenylalanine or tryptophan at its end. J is TRBJ2-3 and V is TRBV12-3 or TRBV12-4; D remains unclear. The CDR3 loop spans 14 amino acids. V shed 6 bases and J shed 1 base, with 11 bases lying between them. The CDR3 coding sequence is TGTGCCAGCAGCCTCGCAAGAGGCACAGATACGCAGTATTCT. Its translation is CASSLARGTDTQYS.

The chain couples TRBV7-2 to TRBJ1-4; D not certain. Deletions cut 4 bases from V and 7 bases from J, with 13 bases between. The CDR3 loop spans 14 amino acids. CDR1 is SGHTA and CDR2 is FQGNSA in the germline V gene. The CDR3 loop is CASSSPVLGEKLFF. CDR3 bases: TGTGCCAGCAGCTCCCCGGTTTTGGGTGAAAAACTGTTTTTT.

This chain uses TRBV9 with TRBJ1-1; 9 bases match TRBD1. Germline CDR1 is SGDLS and CDR2 is YYNGEE. The CDR3 has 15 amino acids. After removal of 8 bases from V and 4 bases from J, the junction contained 12 bases not matched to a gene. The CDR3 spells CASTLGQGLSTEAFF. DNA for the CDR3: TGTGCCAGTACCTTGGGACAGGGATTGAGCACTGAAGCTTTCTTT. The full variable domain, rest sourced from reference TRBV9 and TRBJ1-1, is DSGVTQTPKHLITATGQRVTLRCSPRSGDLSVYWYQQSLDQGLQFLIQYYNGEERAKGNILERFSAQQFPDLHSELNLSSLELGDSALYFCASTLGQGLSTEAFFGQGTRLTVV.

The V and J genes are TRBV4-1 and TRBJ1-2; 7 nucleotides agree with TRBD1. This CDR3 has 14 residues. Trimming removed 0 bases from V and 8 bases from J; junction bases left unmatched: 6. Germline CDR1 is MGHRA and CDR2 is YSYEKL. Here the CDR3 DNA reads TGCGCCAGCAGCCAAGACCCCAGGGGGAACGGCTACACCTTC. Its protein is CASSQDPRGNGYTF.

The gene calls are TRBV6-2 or TRBV6-3 and TRBJ2-1; D is unclear. V was pared by 6 bases and J by 3 bases, with 12 bases between. Germline CDR1 MNHEY, CDR2 SVGEGT. This CDR3 comprises 14 residues. The CDR3 DNA reads as TGTGCCAGCAGCAGCAGAGTCCGCTACAATGAGCAGTTCTTC. It translates to CASSSRVRYNEQFF.

In this sample, this clonotype turned up a few times. The genes are TRBV4-1 and TRBJ1-6; TRBD1 agrees at 11 bases. This CDR3 comprises 18 residues. Trimming cost V 0 bases and J 3 bases; bases outside gene matches: 4. Germline values: CDR1 MGHRA, CDR2 YSYEKL. In DNA form, the CDR3 reads TGCGCCAGCAGCCAAGACGGGACAGGGGGTTACTATAATTCACCCCTCCACTTT. The encoded protein is CASSQDGTGGYYNSPLHF.

As DNA, the CDR3 is TGCAGTGCCCTAGGGGACCTAGCGGAGAGATACAATGAGCAGTTCTTC. It specifies CSALGDLAERYNEQFF. V usage is TRBV20-1 and J usage is TRBJ2-1; 7 bases are a match to TRBD2. Trimming removed 6 bases from V and 4 bases from J; junction bases left unmatched: 15. CDR1 and CDR2 (germline): DFQATT, SNEGSKA (reference sequence). The CDR3 spans 16 residues.

J is TRBJ1-6 and V is TRBV3-1; D is undetermined. The CDR3 loop spans 15 amino acids. The V end was cut by 0 bases, the J end by 9 bases, with 12 bases between. CDR1 and CDR2 from the germline V gene are LGHDT and YNNKEL (reference sequence). CDR3 amino acids: CASSQEMGKGSPLHF. The DNA for the CDR3 is TGTGCCAGCAGCCAAGAAATGGGAAAGGGTTCACCCCTCCACTTT.

This clonotype showed up just a few times. This chain joins TRBV3-1 and TRBJ2-3, with unresolved D. V lost 0 bases to trimming and J lost 4 bases, with 8 bases between them. The CDR3 has 14 residues. Germline lookup yields CDR1 LGHDT and CDR2 YNNKEL (reference sequence). The chain's CDR3 is CASSQDTHPDTQYF. CDR3 bases: TGTGCCAGCAGCCAAGATACCCACCCAGATACGCAGTATTTT.

This clonotype was detected many times. This chain's CDR3 is CAISESSRYRAVKDTQYF. The CDR3 DNA follows: TGTGCCATCAGTGAAAGTTCCAGGTACAGGGCGGTGAAGGATACGCAGTATTTT. The V gene is TRBV10-3, the J gene TRBJ2-3; possible D gene TRBD1, 6 bases. Germline V CDR1 and CDR2: ENHRY, SYGVKD. V was pared by 3 bases and J by 6 bases, with 25 bases between. This CDR3 comprises 18 residues.

This clonotype has a handful of counts. V is TRBV5-6 and J is TRBJ1-6; possible D gene TRBD1, 5 bases. In germline, CDR1 is SGHDT, CDR2 YYEEEE. CDR3 length: 15 residues. V was trimmed by 4 bases and J by 5 bases, leaving 13 bases between them. For the CDR3, the DNA is TGTGCCAGCAGCGTCTACAGGAGGGATAATTCACCCCTCCACTTT. Its protein product is CASSVYRRDNSPLHF.

This clonotype has ten or more counts. The chain carries TRBV6-5 and TRBJ2-2, with no clear D. The V end was cut by 0 bases, the J end by 8 bases, with 10 bases between. CDR3 length: 14 residues. Per the germline V gene, CDR1 is MNHEY and CDR2 is SVGAGI. The chain's CDR3 is CASSYSEVLGELFF. In DNA form, the CDR3 reads TGTGCCAGCAGTTACTCGGAAGTCTTAGGGGAGCTGTTTTTT.

DNA of the CDR3: TGTGCCAGCAGCCCGGGGACAGGGGAGAATGAGCAGTTCTTC. The encoded protein is CASSPGTGENEQFF. The gene calls are TRBV5-5 and TRBJ2-1; 10 bases line up with TRBD1. J lost 7 bases, V lost 4 bases, and 5 bases had no gene match. The germline V gene encodes CDR1 SGHKS and CDR2 YYEKEE (reference sequence). This CDR3 comprises 14 residues.

This sequence joins TRBV29-1 and TRBJ2-1, with 9 positions matching TRBD2. Germline V lookup: CDR1 SQVTM, CDR2 ANQGSEA. The V and J ends lost 3 bases and 12 bases, in that order; junction bases with no gene match: 9. The CDR3 totals 13 residues. CDR3 protein: CSVEGTSRLRQFF. In DNA, the CDR3 is TGCAGCGTTGAGGGGACTAGCCGTCTTCGGCAGTTCTTC.